One and the same sample provided the 10 T cell receptor beta chains below, sequenced in a study of vaccination and CD4 T cells after COVID-19. An Oncomine TCR Beta short-read assay was used to sequence the DNA from cultured CD4+ T cells. In TCRdb, the PCR reads were re-called with MiXCR into one record per CDR3 protein. The sample records thousands of distinct CDR3 sequences, around half being singletons. The sample's treatment: approximately nine-day PBMC culture with coronavirus spike peptide pools or control peptides (ViraFEST assay). Harvesting of the unexposed donor's CD4+ T cells predated the COVID-19 pandemic (2011-2018). The antigens of these receptors remain unknown. Input material: CD4+ T cells from blood, cultured in vitro. The receptors were gathered from a human donor in good health.

The rearrangement links TRBV23-1 to TRBJ1-1; unclear D gene. TRBV23-1 is flagged as an ORF with uncertain function. The ends were cut back, 0 bases at V and 1 base at J, with 6 bases in the middle. The CDR3 consists of 14 residues. The CDR3 sequence: CASSQSAQNTEAFF. CDR3 in DNA: TGCGCCAGCAGTCAATCCGCCCAGAACACTGAAGCTTTCTTT.

In this sample, this clonotype turned up a few times. The chain employs TRBV20-1 and TRBJ2-3, with 10 bases that match TRBD2. Germline loops: CDR1 DFQATT, CDR2 SNEGSKA (reference sequence). This CDR3 comprises 15 residues. The CDR3 region is CSPTPLAGTPDTQYF. CDR3 nucleotides: TGCAGCCCCACCCCACTAGCGGGGACGCCAGATACGCAGTATTTT.

This clonotype turned up a few times. The gene calls are TRBV6-1 and TRBJ1-5, with D perhaps TRBD1 (5 bases). Per germline, CDR1 MNHNS and CDR2 SASEGT. Trimming shortened V by 6 bases and J by 4 bases, and 16 bases separated the two germline ends. CDR3 length: 15 residues. The CDR3 is CASSPKWGGNQPQHF. CDR3 sequence (DNA): TGTGCCAGCAGCCCGAAATGGGGGGGAAATCAGCCCCAGCATTTT.

This chain joins TRBV6-1 and TRBJ2-1; 9 bases align to TRBD1. V was pared by 5 bases and J by 9 bases, with 17 bases of the junction left unmatched. Germline loops: CDR1 MNHNS, CDR2 SASEGT. The CDR3 totals 17 residues. Written as DNA, the CDR3 is TGTGCCAGCAGTAAAATTGGACAGGGGCCGTTATGGGGTGAGCAGTTCTTC. Protein sequence: CASSKIGQGPLWGEQFF.

The chain employs TRBV6-2 or TRBV6-3 and TRBJ2-5; the match to TRBD1 covers 8 bases. The CDR3 runs 15 residues. Germline V gene sequence: CDR1 MNHEY, CDR2 SVGEGT. V lost 0 bases, J lost 5 bases, and 5 bases stayed unmatched. CDR3 in DNA: TGTGCCAGCAGTTACTCGACAGGGGAGGAGGAGACCCAGTACTTC. The encoded protein is CASSYSTGEEETQYF.

This clonotype turned up a few times. The chain has TRBV6-2 or TRBV6-3 and TRBJ2-7; D gene ambiguous. V lost 6 bases and J 12 bases, leaving 18 bases between the germline ends. The germline V gene has CDR1 MNHEY and CDR2 SVGEGT. This CDR3 has 12 amino acids. CDR3 protein: CASSRGVELGYF. The CDR3 nucleotides are TGTGCCAGCAGCCGTGGGGTCGAACTCGGGTACTTC.

The chain combines TRBV27 with TRBJ2-2; weak D call: TRBD1 (7 bases). The CDR3 consists of 15 residues. The ends were cut back, 6 bases at V and 5 bases at J, with 16 bases in the middle. Looked up from germline, CDR1 is MNHEY and CDR2 is SMNVEV (reference sequence). CDR3 residues: CASRIATGRTGELFF. For the CDR3, the DNA is TGTGCCAGCAGAATCGCGACAGGGAGGACCGGGGAGCTGTTTTTT.

The chain is built from TRBV20-1 and TRBJ2-1, with TRBD2 identical over 12 bases. The CDR3 is made up of 16 amino acids. The V segment lost 1 base and the J segment 12 bases; nucleotides outside the gene matches: 13. CDR1 and CDR2 (germline): DFQATT, SNEGSKA (reference sequence). The CDR3 loop reads CSARGETSGSRFSQFF. The CDR3 nucleotides read TGCAGTGCTAGAGGGGAGACTAGCGGGAGCCGGTTTTCGCAGTTCTTC.

This clonotype has only a few counts. The chain couples TRBV20-1 to TRBJ2-2, with D tentatively TRBD1 or TRBD2 (5 bases each). V shed 0 bases and J shed 0 bases, with 11 bases lying between them. Germline V CDR1 and CDR2: DFQATT, SNEGSKA (reference sequence). This CDR3 is 16 amino acids long. CDR3 nucleotide sequence: TGCAGTGCTAGAGATCTGAGGGGCGCGAACACCGGGGAGCTGTTTTTT. Its translation: CSARDLRGANTGELFF.

This chain uses TRBV7-2 with TRBJ1-2, with D perhaps matching TRBD1 (6 bases). The CDR3 length is 16 residues. The germline gives CDR1 SGHTA, CDR2 FQGNSA. The ends were cut back, 1 base at V and 8 bases at J, with 20 bases in the middle. The CDR3 protein is CASSLEPAGVLLGYTF. The CDR3 DNA follows: TGTGCCAGCAGCTTAGAACCTGCAGGGGTCCTTTTAGGCTACACCTTC.